Following are 23 T cell receptor beta chains from one sample sequenced in a study of T cells in localized non-small cell lung cancer. TCRdb keeps only in-frame clones here, not all; method: immunoSEQ multiplex PCR. This sample has around 2,000 clones, with over 25% found just once. Sequencing used normal lung tissue next to the tumor, obtained before any cancer treatment. The receptors derive from a woman aged 40-69 years with stage I lung adenocarcinoma.

This chain uses TRBV19 with TRBJ2-6, with a possible D match to TRBD2 (6 bases). CDR1 and CDR2 (germline): LNHDA, SQIVND (reference sequence). CDR3 size: 18 residues. V lost 3 bases and J lost 0, with 15 bases in between. CDR3 sequence: CASSIRHGSISGANVLTF. CDR3 sequence (DNA): TGTGCCAGTAGTATTCGACACGGGAGTATCTCTGGGGCCAACGTCCTGACTTTC.

The sample holds a few counts of this clone. The V and J genes are TRBV11-3 and TRBJ2-7; D is possibly TRBD2 (6 bases). Between the trimmed V and J ends, which lost 5 bases and 2 bases, there was a span of 16 bases. Germline V CDR1 and CDR2: SGHNT, YENEEA. The length of the CDR3 is 15 residues. The CDR3 DNA reads as TGTGCCAGCAGCCAGGGACTCCGAGAAACCTACGAGCAGTACTTC. Amino acid sequence: CASSQGLRETYEQYF.

By its share, this clone is large. Here the CDR3 DNA reads TGTGCCAGCAGTTCCACAGGGGGCAATCAGCCCCAGCATTTT. Residues: CASSSTGGNQPQHF. V usage is TRBV6-8 and J usage is TRBJ1-5, with 7 bases matching TRBD1. J gave up 2 bases and V 4 bases, and 2 bases lay outside the gene matches. Per the germline V gene, CDR1 is MNHGY and CDR2 is SAAAGT. The CDR3 spans 14 residues.

V gene TRBV12-2 combines with J gene TRBJ2-1; whether TRBD2, the table's D call, matches the DNA was not checked. TRBV12-2 is a pseudogene segment. The CDR3 extends over 15 amino acids. Written as DNA, the CDR3 is TGTGCCACCCTGCCTACTAGCGGGAGCTACAATGAGCAGTTCTTC. Its translation is CATLPTSGSYNEQFF.

A few counts support this clone. The V and J genes are TRBV11-3 and TRBJ2-3, with 7 bases identical to TRBD2. J gave up 4 bases and V 1 base, and 5 bases lay outside the gene matches. The CDR3 extends over 15 amino acids. Germline CDR1 SGHNT, CDR2 YENEEA. CDR3 nucleotides: TGTGCCAGCAGCTTAGTTGCGGGGGAGGCAGATACGCAGTATTTT. Its translation: CASSLVAGEADTQYF.

In this sample, this clone turned up a few times. V is TRBV6-8 and J is TRBJ2-7, with D hard to call. The CDR3 spans 13 residues. The V gene's germline CDR1 is MNHGY and CDR2 SAAAGT. Trimming cost V 5 bases and J 0 bases, with 8 bases left between them. The CDR3, as DNA: TGTGCCAGCAGTCGGATTAGCTCCTACGAGCAGTACTTC. Protein sequence: CASSRISSYEQYF.

The chain employs TRBV11-3 and TRBJ2-7; no reliable D call. The V end was cut by 3 bases, the J end by 1 base, with 10 bases between. Germline V gene data show CDR1 as SGHNT and CDR2 as YENEEA. The CDR3 is made up of 14 amino acids. For the CDR3, the DNA is TGTGCCAGCAGCTTCCGGACCGAATCCTACGAGCAGTACTTC. Amino acids: CASSFRTESYEQYF.

The rearrangement joins TRBV19 to TRBJ1-4; D call uncertain. The germline gives CDR1 LNHDA, CDR2 SQIVND (reference sequence). The CDR3 spans 14 residues. Trimming took off 5 bases at V and 2 bases at J, with 9 bases between the two ends. The CDR3 sequence is CASSERGTNEKLFF. In nucleotides, the CDR3 is TGTGCCAGTAGTGAAAGAGGGACTAATGAAAAACTGTTTTTT.

The chain is built from TRBV6-8 and TRBJ1-1; maybe TRBD1 (5 bases). This CDR3 has 16 residues. The germline V gene has CDR1 MNHGY and CDR2 SAAAGT. The V and J ends lost 0 bases and 0 bases respectively, with 11 bases between them. The CDR3 loop reads CASSYSTGRVNTEAFF. CDR3 sequence (DNA): TGTGCCAGCAGTTACTCAACTGGCAGGGTGAACACTGAAGCTTTCTTT.

In its sample, this clone ranks as medium-sized (0.01 to 0.1%). An end of the junction differs from the germline gene, which may be a read error. The CDR3, as DNA: TGTGCCAGCACCTTAGGGAGGGGCCGTTCTTCCTCCGAGCAGTACTTC. It encodes CASTLGRGRSSSEQYF. The chain employs TRBV11-3 and TRBJ2-7; 7 bases match TRBD2. The CDR3 is made up of 16 amino acids. Germline V gene data show CDR1 as SGHNT and CDR2 as YENEEA.

This clone was seen a handful of times. The genes are TRBV6-1 and TRBJ2-5; 7 bases agree with TRBD1. Germline lookup yields CDR1 MNHNS and CDR2 SASEGT. The CDR3 contains 15 residues. V lost 1 base to trimming and J lost 1 base; unmatched junction nucleotides: 3. In DNA, the CDR3 is TGTGCCAGCAGTGAAGGACAGGGCATCCAAGAGACCCAGTACTTC. Its translation: CASSEGQGIQETQYF.

In its sample, this clone is medium-sized. The chain employs TRBV6-8 and TRBJ1-3; D call uncertain. With 10 bases removed from V and 0 bases from J, the gap between germline ends came to 16 bases. CDR3 size: 15 residues. Germline V lookup: CDR1 MNHGY, CDR2 SAAAGT. CDR3 bases: TGTGCCACCCGTGGCGGCAATTACTCTGGAAACACCATATATTTT. Its protein product is CATRGGNYSGNTIYF.

By proportion, this clone is large. The chain employs TRBV6-8 and TRBJ2-3, with 8 nucleotides matching TRBD1. The CDR3 spans 13 residues. The junction had 0 bases not matched to a gene; V was cut back by 4 bases and J by 3 bases. The germline V gene has CDR1 MNHGY and CDR2 SAAAGT. DNA for the CDR3: TGTGCCAGCAGTTGGACAGGGACAGATACGCAGTATTTT. Protein sequence: CASSWTGTDTQYF.

The chain has TRBV29-1 and TRBJ1-2; 9 nucleotides match TRBD1. With 5 bases clipped from V and 5 bases from J, the junction kept 9 bases outside the gene matches. This CDR3 has 14 amino acids. CDR1 is SQVTM, CDR2 ANQGSEA, per germline. In nucleotides, the CDR3 is TGCAGCGTTCTACAGGGGGCCTTAGGGTATGGCTACACCTTC. Amino acid sequence: CSVLQGALGYGYTF. Variable domain in full (rest from reference TRBV29-1 and TRBJ1-2): SAVISQKPSRDICQRGTSLTIQCQVDSQVTMMFWYRQQPGQSLTLIATANQGSEATYESGFVIDKFPISRPNLTFSTLTVSNMSPEDSSIYLCSVLQGALGYGYTFGSGTRLTVV.

There are a few counts of this clone. V and J are TRBV5-1 and TRBJ1-1; maybe TRBD1 (6 bases). This CDR3 region has 16 residues. Germline CDR1 and CDR2: SGHRS and YFSETQ. V was clipped by 4 bases and J by 2 bases, with 18 bases between them. This CDR3 reads CASSLGQPSTNTEAFF. CDR3 DNA sequence: TGCGCCAGCAGCCTTGGACAGCCGTCCACTAACACTGAAGCTTTCTTT.

This clone was detected only a few times. The V call is TRBV11-3, the J call TRBJ2-5; D could derive from TRBD1 or TRBD2 (6 bases each). This CDR3 is built from 15 residues. Trimming left V 5 bases short and J 1 base short, with 14 bases between. Germline V CDR1 and CDR2: SGHNT, YENEEA. CDR3 sequence (DNA): TGTGCCAGCAGCCAACAGGGACTTATCCAAGAGACCCAGTACTTC. Protein sequence: CASSQQGLIQETQYF.

This clone is medium-sized. The rearrangement joins TRBV6-8 to TRBJ1-2; D might be TRBD1 (6 bases). The CDR3 consists of 13 residues. From germline, CDR1 is MNHGY and CDR2 SAAAGT. V was clipped by 11 bases and J by 5 bases, with 18 bases between them. The CDR3 DNA reads TGTGCCGTACCCCGGGACACCTCTTATGGCTACACCTTC. It codes for CAVPRDTSYGYTF.

This clone was picked up a small number of times. This sequence joins TRBV11-3 and TRBJ1-1; perhaps TRBD1 as D (6 bases). This CDR3 is built from 14 residues. V gave up 6 bases and J gave up 4 bases, with 15 bases separating them. The germline CDR1 and CDR2 sequences are SGHNT and YENEEA. The DNA for the CDR3 is TGTGCCAGCAGTTCAAGCCCCAGGGGCACTGAAGCTTTCTTT. As protein: CASSSSPRGTEAFF.

This clone has more than one count but fewer than ten. The rearrangement uses TRBV28 and TRBJ2-2, with 9 bases that match TRBD2. Germline V gene sequence: CDR1 MDHEN, CDR2 SYDVKM. CDR3 length: 14 amino acids. V lost 8 bases to trimming and J lost 4 bases; unmatched junction nucleotides: 5. The CDR3 reads CASATSGSTGELFF. CDR3 coding DNA: TGTGCCAGCGCCACTAGCGGGTCCACCGGGGAGCTGTTTTTT.

This clone has just a few counts. This sequence joins TRBV11-3 and TRBJ1-1, with TRBD1 as a possible D gene (5 bases). Trimming removed 0 bases at V and 0 bases at J, with 8 bases between. Germline CDR1 reads SGHNT; CDR2 reads YENEEA. The CDR3 extends over 15 amino acids. The CDR3 spells CASSLETDMNTEAFF. The CDR3 DNA reads as TGTGCCAGCAGCTTAGAAACGGACATGAACACTGAAGCTTTCTTT.

The chain uses TRBV18 and TRBJ2-4; unclear D gene. CDR3 length equals 14 residues. The ends were cut back, 2 bases at V and 1 base at J, with 6 bases in the middle. The V gene's germline CDR1 is KGHSH and CDR2 LQKENI. Here the CDR3 reads CASSPSWAKNIQYF. The CDR3 nucleotides read TGTGCCAGCTCACCATCGTGGGCCAAAAACATTCAGTACTTC. The full variable domain, with the rest looked up from reference TRBV18 and TRBJ2-4, is NAGVMQNPRHLVRRRGQEARLRCSPMKGHSHVYWYRQLPEEGLKFMVYLQKENIIDESGMPKERFSAEFPKEGPSILRIQQVVRGDSAAYFCASSPSWAKNIQYFGAGTRLSVL.

This chain joins TRBV29-1 and TRBJ2-7; 9 bases match TRBD1. CDR3 length: 18 residues. Germline CDR1 and CDR2: SQVTM and ANQGSEA. The V gene end was trimmed by 3 bases and the J gene end by 4 bases; junction bases not matched to a gene: 19. This chain's CDR3 is CSVDLVETGGRSGYEQYF. In nucleotides, the CDR3 is TGCAGCGTTGATCTAGTGGAGACAGGGGGACGGTCCGGATACGAGCAGTACTTC.

In its sample, this clone is medium-sized. This sequence joins TRBV28 and TRBJ2-1; possibly TRBD2 for D (5 bases). The germline V gene encodes CDR1 MDHEN and CDR2 SYDVKM. This CDR3 has 12 residues. Trimming left V 11 bases short and J 4 bases short, with 12 bases between. The DNA of the CDR3 is TGTGCCGTCCGGGGAATTTACAATGAGCAGTTCTTC. It is translated as CAVRGIYNEQFF.